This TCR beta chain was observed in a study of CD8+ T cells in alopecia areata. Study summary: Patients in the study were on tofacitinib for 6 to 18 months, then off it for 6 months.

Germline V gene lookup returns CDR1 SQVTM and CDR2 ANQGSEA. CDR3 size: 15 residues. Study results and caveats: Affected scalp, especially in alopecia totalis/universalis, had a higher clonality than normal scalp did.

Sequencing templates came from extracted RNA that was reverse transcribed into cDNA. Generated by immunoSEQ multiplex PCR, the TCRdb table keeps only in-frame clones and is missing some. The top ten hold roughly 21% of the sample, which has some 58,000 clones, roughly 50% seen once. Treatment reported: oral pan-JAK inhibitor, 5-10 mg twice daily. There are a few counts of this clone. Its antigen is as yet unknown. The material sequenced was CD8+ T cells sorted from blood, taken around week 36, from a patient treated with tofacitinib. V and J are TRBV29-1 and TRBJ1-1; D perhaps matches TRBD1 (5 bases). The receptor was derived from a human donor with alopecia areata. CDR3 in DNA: TGCGGCTCGGGCGTGTTGGCAGGGAGGAACACTGAAGCTTTCTTT. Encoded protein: CGSGVLAGRNTEAFF. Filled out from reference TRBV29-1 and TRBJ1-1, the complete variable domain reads SAVISQKPSRDICQRGTSLTIQCQVDSQVTMMFWYRQQPGQSLTLIATANQGSEATYESGFVIDKFPISRPNLTFSTLTVSNMSPEDSSIYLCGSGVLAGRNTEAFFGQGTRLTVV.